This T cell receptor (beta chain) was identified during a study of T cell changes during pregnancy in multiple sclerosis. Clones were sequenced by immunoSEQ multiplex PCR, and TCRdb holds only the in-frame ones, with some missing. This table has tens of thousands of clones, roughly nine tenths appearing once. V trimming: 6 bases; J trimming: 4 bases; junction bases outside the gene matches: 4. The CDR3 length is 15 residues. The germline V gene has CDR1 MNHEY and CDR2 SVGAGI. The gene calls are TRBV6-5 and TRBJ2-1, with 12 bases fitting TRBD2. Here the sequenced sample was CD8+ T cells from peripheral blood mononuclear cells, taken in the second trimester of pregnancy. This receptor was identified in a female donor with multiple sclerosis, enrolled in a pregnancy study. The CDR3 loop is CASSHTSGRYNEQFF. CDR3 sequence (DNA): TGTGCCAGCAGCCATACTAGCGGGAGGTACAATGAGCAGTTCTTC.